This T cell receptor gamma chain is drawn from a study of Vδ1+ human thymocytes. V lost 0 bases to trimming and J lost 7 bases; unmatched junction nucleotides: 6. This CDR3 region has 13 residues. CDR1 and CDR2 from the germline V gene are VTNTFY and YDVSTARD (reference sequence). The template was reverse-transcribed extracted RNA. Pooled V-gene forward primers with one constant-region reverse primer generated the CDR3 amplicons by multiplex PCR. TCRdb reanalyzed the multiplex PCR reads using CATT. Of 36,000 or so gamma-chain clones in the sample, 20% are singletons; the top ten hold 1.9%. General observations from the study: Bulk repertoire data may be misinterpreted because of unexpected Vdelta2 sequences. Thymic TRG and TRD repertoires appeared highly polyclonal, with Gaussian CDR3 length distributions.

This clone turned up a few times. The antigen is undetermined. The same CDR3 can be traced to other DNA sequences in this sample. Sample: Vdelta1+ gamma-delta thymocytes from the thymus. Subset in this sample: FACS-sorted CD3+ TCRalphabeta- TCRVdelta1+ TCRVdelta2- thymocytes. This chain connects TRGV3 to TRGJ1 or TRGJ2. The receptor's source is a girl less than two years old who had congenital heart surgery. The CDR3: CATWDRHRYKKLF. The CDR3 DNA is TGTGCCACCTGGGACAGGCATAGGTATAAGAAACTCTTT.